Listed below are T cell receptor beta chains from one sample, sequenced in a study of cytomegalovirus exposure and HLA in healthy donors. Assay used: immunoSEQ multiplex PCR; TCRdb lists only in-frame clones, some missing. Of over 35,000 clones listed, approximately 52% are singletons. The source material was PBMCs. These TCRs come from a human donor in good health. Both conserved end residues are part of each CDR3. The order of the fields is D gene, clone size, V gene, J gene, CDR3 protein, CDR3 DNA. The D gene is left open where the match is weak. Clone size is shown for a subset of rows, as once, few, many or a class of expanded clone.

.,.,TRBV28,TRBJ1-6,CASSLFAGWNNSPLHF,TGTGCCAGCAGTTTGTTTGCAGGGTGGAATAATTCACCCCTCCACTTT
.,.,TRBV28,TRBJ2-1,CASSLSRNEQFF,TGTGCCAGCAGTTTATCGCGCAATGAGCAGTTCTTC
TRBD1,.,TRBV19,TRBJ1-1,CASSNPRQGMNTEAFF,TGTGCCAGTAGTAACCCCCGACAGGGAATGAACACTGAAGCTTTCTTT
TRBD2,few,TRBV7-2,TRBJ2-1,CASSPSGRREHEQFF,TGTGCCAGCAGCCCCAGCGGGAGAAGAGAGCATGAGCAGTTCTTC
TRBD2,.,TRBV27,TRBJ2-1,CASSNLRTSSYNEQFF,TGTGCCAGCAGCAACCTACGGACTAGCAGCTACAATGAGCAGTTCTTC
TRBD1,.,TRBV7-7,TRBJ1-6,CASSSGTGASPLHF,TGTGCTAGCAGCTCCGGGACAGGGGCTTCACCCCTCCACTTT
.,.,TRBV5-6,TRBJ1-2,CASSSPGGGPSDGYTF,TGTGCCAGCAGCTCACCGGGGGGGGGCCCTAGCGATGGCTACACCTTC
TRBD1,.,TRBV5-1,TRBJ2-7,CASSGRDRSSYEQYF,TGCGCCAGCAGCGGACGGGACAGAAGCTCCTACGAGCAGTACTTC
.,.,TRBV4-3,TRBJ2-3,CASSHTRDTSTDTQYF,TGCGCCAGCAGCCATACCCGGGACACTAGCACAGATACGCAGTATTTT
.,.,TRBV9,TRBJ2-7,CASSVGQTSSYEQYF,TGTGCCAGCAGCGTAGGACAGACCAGTTCCTACGAGCAGTACTTC
.,.,TRBV7-9,TRBJ2-1,CASSLGGSDYNEQFF,TGTGCCAGCAGCTTAGGGGGTAGCGACTACAATGAGCAGTTCTTC
.,.,TRBV9,TRBJ1-5,CASSPNGYSNQPQHF,TGTGCCAGCAGCCCGAACGGGTATAGCAATCAGCCCCAGCATTTT
.,few,TRBV27,TRBJ1-1,CASPPLGRGGMNTEAFF,TGTGCCAGTCCCCCCCTCGGGAGGGGCGGAATGAACACTGAAGCTTTCTTT
.,few,TRBV30,TRBJ1-2,CAWSSGGGHYGYTF,TGTGCCTGGAGTTCGGGAGGGGGTCACTATGGCTACACCTTC
.,few,TRBV9,TRBJ2-3,CASSVLSGATGDTQYF,TGTGCCAGCAGCGTACTTTCAGGGGCGACCGGAGATACGCAGTATTTT
TRBD2,.,TRBV5-8,TRBJ2-5,CASRSRVTSGTRETQYF,TGTGCCAGCCGTTCCCGCGTGACTAGCGGGACTAGAGAGACCCAGTACTTC
.,.,TRBV7-2,TRBJ2-5,CASSPGTRVTQYF,TGTGCCAGCAGCCCCGGGACACGCGTGACCCAGTACTTC
TRBD1,few,TRBV18,TRBJ2-5,CASSAGTGYQETQYF,TGTGCCAGCTCAGCCGGGACAGGGTATCAAGAGACCCAGTACTTC
.,.,TRBV9,TRBJ2-6,CASSVQGSGANVLTF,TGTGCCAGCAGCGTACAGGGGTCTGGGGCCAACGTCCTGACTTTC
TRBD1,.,TRBV4-3,TRBJ2-5,CASSQTTGGGGAGSETQYF,TGCGCCAGCAGCCAAACTACAGGGGGTGGGGGCGCTGGTTCAGAGACCCAGTACTTC
.,few,TRBV5-5,TRBJ1-1,CASSPRERTVGVMNTEAFF,TGTGCCAGCAGCCCTCGGGAGCGGACGGTTGGCGTCATGAACACTGAAGCTTTCTTT
TRBD2,.,TRBV7-9,TRBJ2-3,CASSYEGLDLYGPDTQYF,TGTGCCAGCAGCTACGAGGGACTAGATCTGTATGGGCCAGATACGCAGTATTTT
.,.,TRBV4-2,TRBJ1-2,CASSQAPVGYTF,TGTGCCAGCAGCCAAGCTCCTGTGGGCTACACCTTC
TRBD1,few,TRBV4-1,TRBJ1-1,CASSQLDLIRTGREEAFF,TGCGCCAGCAGCCAATTGGATCTGATCAGGACAGGGAGGGAAGAGGCTTTCTTT
.,.,TRBV5-4,TRBJ2-1,CASSETVTYNEQFF,TGTGCCAGCAGCGAGACAGTTACCTACAATGAGCAGTTCTTC
.,.,TRBV19,TRBJ2-7,CASSPRQQSYEQYF,TGTGCCAGTAGTCCCAGACAGCAGTCCTACGAGCAGTACTTC
.,.,TRBV4-3,TRBJ1-2,CASSQQATDSPYGYTF,TGCGCCAGCAGCCAACAGGCGACAGATAGTCCCTATGGCTACACCTTC